Given below is one T cell receptor (beta chain) in context. Its antigen is currently unknown. Isolated RNA was reverse transcribed into cDNA used as the sequencing template. Sequencing used immunoSEQ multiplex PCR; TCRdb keeps in-frame clones, though not all of them. This sample has 210,000 or so clones, with approximately 72% found just once. This sample was taken from a study of CD8+ T cells in alopecia areata. Findings and limits, study-wide: Normal skin's resident alphabeta T cells are also sequenced in scalp samples.

CDR3 length: 12 residues. Germline-derived CDR1 and CDR2 are SGHDT and YYEEEE. The J segment lost 5 bases and the V segment lost 4 bases, leaving 3 bases of the junction unmatched. Treatment meaning: oral pan-JAK inhibitor, 5-10 mg twice daily. The specimen was CD4+ T cells sorted from blood, collected at approximately week 45, from a patient treated with tofacitinib. The V gene is TRBV5-6, the J gene TRBJ2-7, with TRBD1 matching over 7 bases. This TCR was recovered from a human donor with alopecia areata. The CDR3, as DNA: TGTGCCAGCAGCCTCGGACAGGACGAGCAGTACTTC. Encoded protein: CASSLGQDEQYF.